This is a list of T cell receptor beta chains from one sample in a study of blood T cells in healthy people across ages. TCRdb used MiXCR to reprocess the 5' RACE reads, holding one entry per CDR3 protein. The sample contains more than 650,000 distinct CDR3 sequences, roughly 24% of which appear only once. These same records also appear under a second study, on T cells of mothers and their children.

The specimen sequenced was blood. These receptors all stem from a boy under 18 in good health. The CDR3 runs from the conserved cysteine through the conserved F or W. Each record gives: D gene, J gene, V gene, clone size, CDR3 DNA, CDR3 protein. D genes are given only for firm matches. Size is stated for part of the rows, as once, few or many counts, or as a class when the clone is expanded.

>TRBD1|TRBJ1-5|TRBV6-5|NA
TGTGCCAGCAGTTACTCAGGACAGGGGGCGAGCAATCAGCCCCAGCATTTT
CASSYSGQGASNQPQHF
>TRBD2|TRBJ2-3|TRBV12-3/TRBV12-4|NA
TGTGCCAGCACCTCGCGGGGGGGACCCACAGATACGCAGTATTTT
CASTSRGGPTDTQYF
>TRBD2|TRBJ2-1|TRBV6-4|NA
TGTGCCAGCAGTGAGGGCGGGGGGGAGAATGAGCAGTTCTTC
CASSEGGGENEQFF
>NA|TRBJ2-1|TRBV5-5|few
TGTGCCAGCAGCTCCTCTTGGTTGAACGAGCAGTTCTTC
CASSSSWLNEQFF
>NA|TRBJ1-6|TRBV6-5|NA
TGTGCCAGCAGTTCGACGGACAACTTCTATAATTCACCCCTCCACTTT
CASSSTDNFYNSPLHF
>NA|TRBJ1-5|TRBV5-1|few
TGCGCCAGCAGCGTCGGAGCGGGAAATCAGCCCCAGCATTTT
CASSVGAGNQPQHF
>NA|TRBJ1-2|TRBV6-4|NA
TGTGCCAGCAGTGAAGATGGCTACACCTTC
CASSEDGYTF
>TRBD1|TRBJ1-1|TRBV5-1|few
TGCGCCAGCAGCTCACAACCAGGGGGCCCGAACACTGAAGCTTTCTTT
CASSSQPGGPNTEAFF
>TRBD1|TRBJ2-7|TRBV12-3/TRBV12-4|NA
TGTGCCAGCAGTGAAGGGACAGGGGTCCCCAACGAGCAGTACTTC
CASSEGTGVPNEQYF
>NA|TRBJ2-6|TRBV5-1|NA
TGCGCCAGCAGCTGGGGCGGGGTCTCTGGGGCCAACGTCCTGACTTTC
CASSWGGVSGANVLTF
>NA|TRBJ2-1|TRBV12-3/TRBV12-4|NA
TGTGCCAGCAGTAAACAGGCGGCCTACAATGAGCAGTTCTTC
CASSKQAAYNEQFF
>TRBD2|TRBJ2-5|TRBV20-1|NA
TGCAGTGCCCCAGGGGGGACTAGCGGGGAGACCCAGTACTTC
CSAPGGTSGETQYF
>TRBD1|TRBJ2-4|TRBV7-2|NA
TGTGCCAGCAGTTTCGACCGACAGGGAGCCATTCAGTACTTC
CASSFDRQGAIQYF
>TRBD1|TRBJ1-6|TRBV7-4|NA
TGTGCCAGCAGTCTCACCGGGACAGTTAATTCACCCCTCCACTTT
CASSLTGTVNSPLHF
>TRBD2|TRBJ2-7|TRBV27|NA
TGTGCCAGCAGTGCGGGGGGGGCAAGATACGAGCAGTACTTC
CASSAGGARYEQYF
>NA|TRBJ2-2|TRBV3-1|NA
TGTGCCAGCGGGACCCTAGCGATGAACACCGGGGAGCTGTTTTTT
CASGTLAMNTGELFF
>TRBD1|TRBJ2-3|TRBV29-1|NA
TGCAGCGTTGAAGGGCTTAGGGGGCCGAGCACAGATACGCAGTATTTT
CSVEGLRGPSTDTQYF
>NA|TRBJ2-2|TRBV12-5|many
TGTGCTAGTGGTTTCCCCCCAGACACCGGGGAGCTGTTTTTT
CASGFPPDTGELFF
>NA|TRBJ1-2|TRBV5-1|NA
TGCGCCAGCAGCTTGGACGAAAGCCTTGGCTACACCTTC
CASSLDESLGYTF
>NA|TRBJ1-2|TRBV7-9|NA
TGTGCCAGCACCCAGGGACACACTAACTATGGCTACACCTTC
CASTQGHTNYGYTF
>NA|TRBJ2-1|TRBV4-2|NA
TGTGCCGGCAGCCAAGATCGTTCCGGGGGGCGTGAGCAGTTCTTC
CAGSQDRSGGREQFF
>TRBD1|TRBJ1-2|TRBV12-3/TRBV12-4|few
TGTGCCAGCAGTCCCACGCCGGGACAGGGGCCGGGGGGCTACACCTTC
CASSPTPGQGPGGYTF
>TRBD2|TRBJ2-7|TRBV11-2|few
TGTGCCAGCAGCTTAACAGCGGGGATAGCCTACGAGCAGTACTTC
CASSLTAGIAYEQYF
>NA|TRBJ2-3|TRBV7-3|many
TGTGCCAGCAGTATAGCCCCCGGGGCAGATACGCAGTATTTT
CASSIAPGADTQYF
>NA|TRBJ2-5|TRBV7-3|few
TGTGCCAGCAGCGAAACGTACCAAGAGACCCAGTACTTC
CASSETYQETQYF
>NA|TRBJ1-4|TRBV6-5|NA
TGTGCCAGCAGTTCAGGCGATGCAACTAATGAAAAACTGTTTTTT
CASSSGDATNEKLFF
>TRBD1|TRBJ2-4|TRBV7-9|many
TGTGCCAGCAGCCGGACAGGGGAGGCCAAAAACATTCAGTACTTC
CASSRTGEAKNIQYF
>NA|TRBJ2-3|TRBV12-3/TRBV12-4|NA
TGTGCCAGCTCGGGTATTCAGGCAGATACGCAGTATTTT
CASSGIQADTQYF
>NA|TRBJ2-7|TRBV7-8|few
TGTGCCAGCAGGTCGACGGGCAGGGGGGGGTCCTACGAGCAGTACTTC
CASRSTGRGGSYEQYF
>NA|TRBJ1-5|TRBV2|NA
TGTGCCAGCAGTGGGGAGGGCAATAGCAATCAGCCCCAGCATTTT
CASSGEGNSNQPQHF
>TRBD2|TRBJ2-3|TRBV25-1|NA
TGTGCCAGCAGTGCCGGGACTAGCGGGGTGCCAGATATGCAGTATTTT
CASSAGTSGVPDMQYF